A selection of T cell receptor beta chains follows, all from one sample in a study of CD8 T cells in ankylosing spondylitis. Using its own MiXCR run on the 5' RACE reads, TCRdb lists one record per CDR3 protein. This table has about 33,000 distinct CDR3 sequences, roughly an eighth appearing once. Sequencing was carried out using synovial fluid, either unsorted or a sorted T cell fraction (not recorded which). These TCRs come from a male donor with ankylosing spondylitis. CDR3s include the opening cysteine and the closing phenylalanine or tryptophan. Each record gives: D gene, J gene, clone size, V gene, CDR3 DNA, CDR3 protein. The D gene is left open where the match is weak. Some rows mark clone size as missing; the rest say once, few, many or name a class of expanded clone.

NA TRBJ2-3 few TRBV6-5 TGTGCCAGCAGTTTCGAAACGGTTACAGATACGCAGTATTTT CASSFETVTDTQYF
NA TRBJ2-7 few TRBV7-2 TGTGCCAGCACCCCCCCGACAGGCGGCTACGAGCAGTACTTC CASTPPTGGYEQYF
TRBD2 TRBJ2-7 many TRBV27 TGTGCCAGCAGGGCTGCTAGCGGGGACATCTCCTACGAGCAGTACTTC CASRAASGDISYEQYF
NA TRBJ2-1 many TRBV6-5 TGTGCCAGCAGTTACTCGACCAGGAACGATGAGCAGTTCTTC CASSYSTRNDEQFF
TRBD2 TRBJ2-7 NA TRBV12-3/TRBV12-4 TGTGCCAGCAGTTTATCGGCTAGCGGGATTTTTACCTACGAGCAGTACTTC CASSLSASGIFTYEQYF
NA TRBJ2-1 few TRBV10-3 TGTGCCATCAGCGGGGACTTCACATACAATGAGCAGTTCTTC CAISGDFTYNEQFF
NA TRBJ1-3 few TRBV12-3/TRBV12-4 TGTGCCAGCACCCATGAAGGAAACACCATATATTTT CASTHEGNTIYF
NA TRBJ1-5 NA TRBV12-3/TRBV12-4 TGTGCCAGCAGTTTAGTCCGCAATCAGCCCCAGCATTTT CASSLVRNQPQHF
NA TRBJ2-1 many TRBV7-6 TGTGCCAGCAGCTTTAGACGGGAGAGCTCCTACAATGAGCAGTTCTTC CASSFRRESSYNEQFF
NA TRBJ1-1 few TRBV7-8 TGTGCCAGCACCTCAGGCGGGGGGAACACTGAAGCTTTCTTT CASTSGGGNTEAFF
TRBD1 TRBJ2-5 many TRBV9 TGTGCCAGCAGCCTCGACAGGGAAGAGACCCAGTACTTC CASSLDREETQYF
NA TRBJ1-1 NA TRBV2 TGTGCCAGCCTTGGTATGCTTAAATTCATGAACACTGAAGCTTTCTTT CASLGMLKFMNTEAFF
TRBD1 TRBJ1-1 NA TRBV6-2/TRBV6-3 TGTGCCAGCAGGGACAGGTTGAACACTGAAGCTTTCTTT CASRDRLNTEAFF
TRBD1 TRBJ2-1 NA TRBV28 TGTGCCATCAGGGGGCCTCTATATGAGCAGTTCTTC CAIRGPLYEQFF
NA TRBJ1-1 many TRBV29-1 TGCAGCGTTATTTCCAGGGGAGTGAACACTGAAGCTTTCTTT CSVISRGVNTEAFF
NA TRBJ1-1 NA TRBV6-6 TGTGCCAGCGCACAGAGTGAGAACACTGAAGCTTTCTTT CASAQSENTEAFF